This T cell receptor (beta chain) was sequenced during a study of CD8+ T cells in alopecia areata. The sequencing template was cDNA reverse transcribed from extracted RNA. Clones were read by immunoSEQ multiplex PCR, and TCRdb kept only the in-frame ones, dropping some. The table lists about 270,000 clones, about 62% of them singletons. Specified treatment: oral pan-JAK inhibitor, 5-10 mg twice daily. Individuals with alopecia areata gave both lesional scalp punch biopsies and peripheral blood for collection. The germline gives CDR1 GTSNPN, CDR2 SVGIG (reference sequence). V was shortened by 3 bases and J by 2 bases, with 10 bases between the two germline ends. The CDR3 covers 13 residues.

This rearrangement joins TRBV30 to TRBJ1-1, with D possibly TRBD1 on 5 matching bases. This TCR was recovered from a human donor with alopecia areata. The sequenced sample was CD4+ T cells sorted from blood, obtained at week 52, from a patient treated with tofacitinib. The CDR3 nucleotides are TGTGCCTGGAGAGGGGACTTCAACACTGAAGCTTTCTTT. Its translation is CAWRGDFNTEAFF. The variable domain in full, with the rest retrieved from reference TRBV30 and TRBJ1-1, is SQTIHQWPATLVQPVGSPLSLECTVEGTSNPNLYWYRQAAGRGLQLLFYSVGIGQISSEVPQNLSASRPQDRQFILSSKKLLLSDSGFYLCAWRGDFNTEAFFGQGTRLTVV.